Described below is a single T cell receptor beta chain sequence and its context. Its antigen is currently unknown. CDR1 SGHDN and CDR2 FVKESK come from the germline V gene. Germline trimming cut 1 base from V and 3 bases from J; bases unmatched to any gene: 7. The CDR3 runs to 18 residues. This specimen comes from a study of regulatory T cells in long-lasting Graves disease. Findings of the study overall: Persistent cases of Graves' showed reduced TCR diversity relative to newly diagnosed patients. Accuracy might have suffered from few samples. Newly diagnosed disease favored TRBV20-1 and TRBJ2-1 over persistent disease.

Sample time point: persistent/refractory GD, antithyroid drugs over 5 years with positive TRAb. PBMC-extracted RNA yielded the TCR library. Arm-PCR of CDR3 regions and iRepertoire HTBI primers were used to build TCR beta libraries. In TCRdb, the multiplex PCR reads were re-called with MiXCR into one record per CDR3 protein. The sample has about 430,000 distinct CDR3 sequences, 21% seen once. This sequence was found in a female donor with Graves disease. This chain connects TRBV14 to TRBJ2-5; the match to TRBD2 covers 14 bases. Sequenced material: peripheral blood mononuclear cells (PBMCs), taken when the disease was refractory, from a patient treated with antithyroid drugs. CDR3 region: CASSQASGLAGGKETQYF. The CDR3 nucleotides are TGTGCCAGCAGCCAAGCATCCGGACTAGCGGGAGGTAAAGAGACCCAGTACTTC. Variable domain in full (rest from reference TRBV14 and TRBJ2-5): EAGVTQFPSHSVIEKGQTVTLRCDPISGHDNLYWYRRVMGKEIKFLLHFVKESKQDESGMPNNRFLAERTGGTYSTLKVQPAELEDSGVYFCASSQASGLAGGKETQYFGPGTRLLVL.